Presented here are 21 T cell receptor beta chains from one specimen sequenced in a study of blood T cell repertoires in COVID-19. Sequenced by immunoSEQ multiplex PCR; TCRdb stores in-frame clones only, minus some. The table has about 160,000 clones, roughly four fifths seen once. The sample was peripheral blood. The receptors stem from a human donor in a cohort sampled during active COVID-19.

CDR3 sequence reads: CASGTGPYEQYF. For the CDR3, the DNA is TGCGCCAGCGGCACAGGGCCCTACGAGCAGTACTTC. The gene calls are TRBV10-1 and TRBJ2-7; D might be TRBD1 (6 bases). This CDR3 has 12 residues. Germline V CDR1 and CDR2: WNHNN, SYGVQD (reference sequence). V was pared by 8 bases and J by 2 bases, with 10 bases between.

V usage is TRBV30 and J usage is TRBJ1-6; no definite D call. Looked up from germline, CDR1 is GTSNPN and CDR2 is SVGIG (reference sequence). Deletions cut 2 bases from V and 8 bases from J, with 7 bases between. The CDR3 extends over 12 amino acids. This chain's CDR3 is CAWSRRDSPLHF. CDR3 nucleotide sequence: TGTGCCTGGAGTAGGAGAGATTCACCCCTCCACTTT.

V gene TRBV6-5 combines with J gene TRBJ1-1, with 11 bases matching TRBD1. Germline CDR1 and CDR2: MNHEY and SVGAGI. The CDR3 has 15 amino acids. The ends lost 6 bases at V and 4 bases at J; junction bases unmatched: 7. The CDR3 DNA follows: TGTGCCAGCAGGGGAGGACAGGGGGCGCCCACTGAAGCTTTCTTT. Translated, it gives CASRGGQGAPTEAFF.

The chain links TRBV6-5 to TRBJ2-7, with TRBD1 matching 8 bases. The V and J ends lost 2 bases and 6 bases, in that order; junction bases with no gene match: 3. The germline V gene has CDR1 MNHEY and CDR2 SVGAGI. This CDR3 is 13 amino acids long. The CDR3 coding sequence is TGTGCCAGCAGTTACCGAACAGGGGGCGAGCAGTACTTC. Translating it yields CASSYRTGGEQYF.

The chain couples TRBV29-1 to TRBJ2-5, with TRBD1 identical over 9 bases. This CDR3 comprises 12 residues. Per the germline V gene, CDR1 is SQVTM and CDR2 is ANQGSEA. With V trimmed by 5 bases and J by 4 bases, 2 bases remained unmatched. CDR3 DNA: TGCAGCGTTTGGGACAGGGTAGAGACCCAGTACTTC. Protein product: CSVWDRVETQYF.

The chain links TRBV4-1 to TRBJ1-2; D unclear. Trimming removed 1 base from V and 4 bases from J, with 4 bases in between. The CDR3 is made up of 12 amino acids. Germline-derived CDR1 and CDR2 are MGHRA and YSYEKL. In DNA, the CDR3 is TGCGCCAGCAGCCAAGCGGGCTATGGCTACACCTTC. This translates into CASSQAGYGYTF.

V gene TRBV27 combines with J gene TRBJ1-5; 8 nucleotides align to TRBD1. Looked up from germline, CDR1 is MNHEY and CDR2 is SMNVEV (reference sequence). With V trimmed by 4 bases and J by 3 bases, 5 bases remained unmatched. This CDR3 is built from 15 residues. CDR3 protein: CASSYRGALNQPQHF. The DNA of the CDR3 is TGTGCCAGCAGTTACAGGGGGGCCCTCAATCAGCCCCAGCATTTT.

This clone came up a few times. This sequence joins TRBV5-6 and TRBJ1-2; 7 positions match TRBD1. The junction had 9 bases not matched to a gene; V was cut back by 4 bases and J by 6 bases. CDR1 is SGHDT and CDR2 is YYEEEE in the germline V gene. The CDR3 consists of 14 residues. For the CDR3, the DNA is TGTGCCAGCAGCGCTCCACAGGGGCAACATGGCTACACCTTC. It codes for CASSAPQGQHGYTF.

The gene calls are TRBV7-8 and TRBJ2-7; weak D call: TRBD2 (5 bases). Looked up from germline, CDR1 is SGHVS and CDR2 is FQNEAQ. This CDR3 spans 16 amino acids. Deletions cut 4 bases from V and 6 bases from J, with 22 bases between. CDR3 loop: CASSSQDSPGFGEQYF. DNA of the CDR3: TGTGCCAGCAGCTCTCAGGACTCCCCCGGTTTTGGCGAGCAGTACTTC. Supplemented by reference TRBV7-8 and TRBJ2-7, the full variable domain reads GAGVSQSPRYKVAKRGQDVALRCDPISGHVSLFWYQQALGQGPEFLTYFQNEAQLDKSGLPSDRFFAERPEGSVSTLKIQRTQQEDSAVYLCASSSQDSPGFGEQYFGPGTRLTVT.

CDR3 sequence: CASTKLKNTGELFF. CDR3 DNA sequence: TGTGCCAGTACTAAGCTAAAGAACACCGGGGAGCTGTTTTTT. The chain employs TRBV19 and TRBJ2-2, with D uncertain. The CDR3 has 14 residues. V was clipped by 7 bases and J by 1 base, with 10 bases between them. Germline-derived CDR1 and CDR2 are LNHDA and SQIVND (reference sequence).

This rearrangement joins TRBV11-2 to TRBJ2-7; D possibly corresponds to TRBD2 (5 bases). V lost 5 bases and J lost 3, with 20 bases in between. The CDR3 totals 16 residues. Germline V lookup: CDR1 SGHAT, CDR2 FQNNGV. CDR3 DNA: TGTGCCAGCAGCCTATCCCCCGGACTCGGACTCTACGAGCAGTACTTC. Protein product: CASSLSPGLGLYEQYF.

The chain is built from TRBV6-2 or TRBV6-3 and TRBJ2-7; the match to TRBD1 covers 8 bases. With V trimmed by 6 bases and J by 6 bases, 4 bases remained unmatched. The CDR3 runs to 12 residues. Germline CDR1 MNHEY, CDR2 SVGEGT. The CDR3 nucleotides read TGTGCCAGCAGCAGACAGGGGTTCGAGCAGTACTTC. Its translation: CASSRQGFEQYF.

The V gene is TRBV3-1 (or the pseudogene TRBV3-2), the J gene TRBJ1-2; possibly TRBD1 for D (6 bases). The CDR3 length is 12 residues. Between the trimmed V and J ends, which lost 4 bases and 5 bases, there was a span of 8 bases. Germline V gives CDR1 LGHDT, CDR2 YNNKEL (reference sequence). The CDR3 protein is CASSPGQYGYTF. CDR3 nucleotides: TGTGCCAGCAGCCCTGGACAGTATGGCTACACCTTC.

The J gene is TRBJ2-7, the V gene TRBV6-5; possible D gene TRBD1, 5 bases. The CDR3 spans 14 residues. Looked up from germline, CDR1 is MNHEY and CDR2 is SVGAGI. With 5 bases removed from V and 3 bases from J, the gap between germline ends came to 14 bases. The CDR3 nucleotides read TGTGCCAGCAGTCCGGCAAGGGGAAGCTACGAGCAGTACTTC. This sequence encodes CASSPARGSYEQYF.

CDR3 sequence reads: CASSPGGGLTGGQHF. CDR3 sequence (DNA): TGTGCCAGCAGCCCCGGCGGGGGACTGACAGGCGGCCAGCATTTT. The chain links TRBV5-6 to TRBJ1-5, with TRBD1 as a possible D gene (6 bases). CDR1 and CDR2 from the germline V gene are SGHDT and YYEEEE. V lost 4 bases and J 12 bases, leaving 23 bases between the germline ends. This CDR3 region has 15 residues. The full variable domain, with the rest looked up from reference TRBV5-6 and TRBJ1-5, is DAGVTQSPTHLIKTRGQQVTLRCSPKSGHDTVSWYQQALGQGPQFIFQYYEEEERQRGNFPDRFSGHQFPNYSSELNVNALLLGDSALYLCASSPGGGLTGGQHFGDGTRLSIL.

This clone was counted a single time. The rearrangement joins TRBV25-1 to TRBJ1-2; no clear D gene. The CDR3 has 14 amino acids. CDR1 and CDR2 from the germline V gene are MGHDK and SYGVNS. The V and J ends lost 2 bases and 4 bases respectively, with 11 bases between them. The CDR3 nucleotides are TGTGCCAGCAGTGAAGGTGGCCGAATCTATGGCTACACCTTC. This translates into CASSEGGRIYGYTF.

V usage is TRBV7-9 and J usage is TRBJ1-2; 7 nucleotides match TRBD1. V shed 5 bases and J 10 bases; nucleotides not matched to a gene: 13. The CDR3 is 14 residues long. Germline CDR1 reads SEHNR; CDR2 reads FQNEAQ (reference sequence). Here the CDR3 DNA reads TGTGCCAGCAGCCTGGGGTCCGGGACAGAGGACTACACCTTC. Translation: CASSLGSGTEDYTF.

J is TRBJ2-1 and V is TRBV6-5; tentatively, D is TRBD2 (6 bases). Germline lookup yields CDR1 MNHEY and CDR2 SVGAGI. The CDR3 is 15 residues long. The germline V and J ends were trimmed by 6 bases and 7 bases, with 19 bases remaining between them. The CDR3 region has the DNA TGTGCCAGCAGACTTCCAAGACTAGAAGGTAATGAGCAGTTCTTC. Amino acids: CASRLPRLEGNEQFF.

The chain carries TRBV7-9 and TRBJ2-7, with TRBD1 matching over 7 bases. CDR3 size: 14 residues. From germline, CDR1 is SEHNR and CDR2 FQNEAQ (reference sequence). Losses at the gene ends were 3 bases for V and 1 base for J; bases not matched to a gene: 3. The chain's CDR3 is CASSFGTASYEQYF. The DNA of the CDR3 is TGTGCCAGCAGCTTCGGGACAGCTTCCTACGAGCAGTACTTC. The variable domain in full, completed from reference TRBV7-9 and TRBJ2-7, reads DTGVSQNPRHKITKRGQNVTFRCDPISEHNRLYWYRQTLGQGPEFLTYFQNEAQLEKSRLLSDRFSAERPKGSFSTLEIQRTEQGDSAMYLCASSFGTASYEQYFGPGTRLTVT.

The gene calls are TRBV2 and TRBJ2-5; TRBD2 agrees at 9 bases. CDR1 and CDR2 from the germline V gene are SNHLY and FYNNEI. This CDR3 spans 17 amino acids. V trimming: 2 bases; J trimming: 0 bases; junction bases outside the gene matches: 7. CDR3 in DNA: TGTGCCAGCAGTGAACTTGTGCTAGCGGGAAACCAAGAGACCCAGTACTTC. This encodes CASSELVLAGNQETQYF.

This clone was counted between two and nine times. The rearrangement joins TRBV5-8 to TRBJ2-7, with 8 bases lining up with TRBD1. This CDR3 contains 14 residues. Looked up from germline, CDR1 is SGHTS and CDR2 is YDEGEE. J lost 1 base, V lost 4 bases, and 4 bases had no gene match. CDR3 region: CASSTRDRSYEQYF. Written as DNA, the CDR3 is TGTGCCAGCAGCACCCGGGACAGGTCCTACGAGCAGTACTTC.